The TCR beta chain under discussion was sequenced for a study of T cells in localized non-small cell lung cancer. Notes on the study in general: Compared with tumor, uninvolved adjacent lung displayed greater T cell clonality, ranking highest overall. Among the top 100 tumor clones, a median about 57 appeared in adjacent lung.

CDR1 KGHSH and CDR2 LQKENI come from the germline V gene. V was cut by 0 bases and J by 5 bases, with 10 bases left in between. CDR3 length: 14 amino acids. Profiled with immunoSEQ multiplex PCR; TCRdb holds only in-frame clones, not every one. The data hold some 64,000 clones, with roughly 79% observed a single time. A word on this clone: What it recognizes is unknown.

This chain connects TRBV18 to TRBJ1-1; D gene ambiguous. The sequencing used PBMCs, collected before any cancer treatment. The clonotype originates from a man aged 40 to 70 with stage II lung adenocarcinoma. The DNA for the CDR3 is TGTGCCAGCTCACCACCGAGCGGGGAGACTGAAGCTTTCTTT. This codes for CASSPPSGETEAFF.